The clone carrying this TCR beta chain was found a few times. Its antigen is currently unknown. TCRbeta library preparation incorporated unique molecular identifiers. TCRdb re-called the PCR reads through MiXCR, storing one row per CDR3 protein. The profile shows 750,000 to 950,000 distinct CDR3 sequences, approximately 15% of them singletons. This record comes from a study of T-cell reconstitution after alpha-beta-depleted transplantation in children. Study results and caveats: Surviving thymic progenitors and recipient T cells were the source of high TCRbeta diversity at day 60 in some patients. Reports say that about two months after transplant, the alpha-beta T cells came out of several hundred graft clones that had expanded. T cells produced anew were the main source of T-cell counts and diversity one year after transplant.

Here the sequenced sample was PBMCs, mostly from graft donor cells, taken 360 days after TCRalphabeta/CD19-depleted stem cell transplant. The sequence came from a male patient under 18 who had a stem cell transplant for acute lymphoblastic leukemia, so the T cells may come from the graft donor.

DNA of the CDR3: TGCGCCAGCAGCCTCGGGGCGGGAGAGGGTGAAGATACGCAGTATTTT. Its translation: CASSLGAGEGEDTQYF. The rearrangement joins TRBV5-1 to TRBJ2-3, with 7 bases fitting TRBD2. Trimming cost V 4 bases and J 5 bases; bases outside gene matches: 13. The germline V gene has CDR1 SGHRS and CDR2 YFSETQ. The CDR3 spans 16 residues. Full variable domain (missing parts from reference TRBV5-1 and TRBJ2-3): KAGVTQTPRYLIKTRGQQVTLSCSPISGHRSVSWYQQTPGQGLQFLFEYFSETQRNKGNFPGRFSGRQFSNSRSEMNVSTLELGDSALYLCASSLGAGEGEDTQYFGPGTRLTVL.